This TCR beta chain derives from a study of identical twins. General study findings and limits: Sharing of beta out-of-frame sequences by twins showed a weaker excess.

CDR3 length: 19 residues. Looked up from germline, CDR1 is MGHRA and CDR2 is YSYEKL. V lost 0 bases and J 5 bases, leaving 25 bases between the germline ends. A note on this clonotype: Its matching antigen is unknown.

TCRdb redid the calling of the 5' RACE reads with MiXCR, one entry per CDR3 protein. The data contain about 530,000 distinct CDR3 sequences, roughly 15% of them singletons. These records were also assigned to another study, of yellow fever vaccine responses in identical twins.

The TCR sequence derives from a woman between 18 and 30 years old in good health. The V and J genes are TRBV4-1 and TRBJ2-5; perhaps D is TRBD1 or TRBD2 (5 bases each). Sequencing input: CD4+ T cells sorted from blood. The CDR3 sequence: CASSQDRANLGTKWETQYF. The DNA for the CDR3 is TGCGCCAGCAGCCAAGATCGGGCAAATCTCGGGACGAAGTGGGAGACCCAGTACTTC.